These 30 T cell receptor beta chains share one sample of origin, sequenced in a study of shared clonotypes between healthy human individuals. This table comes from immunoSEQ multiplex PCR, and its TCRdb copy is limited to in-frame clones, with some not included. The sample has about 1,900,000 clones, about 95% seen once; the top ten hold 1% to 1.5%. CD45RO negativity and positive selection for CCR7 defined naive CD8 cells, a population that excluded terminally differentiated effector memory CD45RA+ cells. The sample was naive CD8+ T cells sorted from blood. The receptor set was obtained from a man younger than 30 in good health.

This clone occurred a few times. This chain joins TRBV10-1 and TRBJ1-4; TRBD1 matches 10 bases. J gave up 7 bases and V 0 bases, and 5 bases lay outside the gene matches. The CDR3 is 16 residues long. Germline V CDR1 and CDR2: WNHNN, SYGVQD (reference sequence). This CDR3 reads CASSESKGQGSEKLFF. DNA of the CDR3: TGCGCCAGCAGTGAGTCGAAGGGACAGGGGTCTGAAAAACTGTTTTTT.

The V call is TRBV7-9, the J call TRBJ2-7; D remains ambiguous. V was shortened by 4 bases and J by 2 bases, with 9 bases between the two germline ends. CDR1 is SEHNR and CDR2 is FQNEAQ in the germline V gene (reference sequence). The CDR3 runs to 13 residues. CDR3 bases: TGTGCCAGCAGCTATTACGTAACCTACGAGCAGTACTTC. It codes for CASSYYVTYEQYF.

The genes are TRBV27 and TRBJ2-1, with 7 bases lining up with TRBD1. With 5 bases clipped from V and 0 bases from J, the junction kept 10 bases outside the gene matches. The CDR3 loop spans 17 amino acids. Looked up from germline, CDR1 is MNHEY and CDR2 is SMNVEV (reference sequence). The CDR3 region is CASSLITGASSYNEQFF. CDR3 bases: TGTGCCAGCAGTCTAATTACAGGGGCGAGCTCCTACAATGAGCAGTTCTTC.

J is TRBJ1-1 and V is TRBV4-2; D gene ambiguous. CDR1 and CDR2 from the germline V gene are LGHNA and YNFKEQ. CDR3 length equals 13 residues. V lost 1 base and J 7 bases, leaving 10 bases between the germline ends. The CDR3 spells CASSQGEEFEAFF. The CDR3 DNA sequence: TGTGCCAGCAGCCAAGGAGAGGAATTTGAAGCTTTCTTT.

The V call is TRBV5-6, the J call TRBJ2-7, with TRBD1 identical over 12 bases. Germline values: CDR1 SGHDT, CDR2 YYEEEE. CDR3 length equals 15 residues. V gave up 4 bases and J gave up 5 bases; unmatched junction bases: 7. CDR3 sequence reads: CASSLGTGGSDEQYF. The CDR3 DNA reads as TGTGCCAGCAGCCTGGGGACAGGGGGCAGCGACGAGCAGTACTTC.

The V gene is TRBV5-6, the J gene TRBJ2-5, with D possibly being TRBD1 or TRBD2 (6 bases each). Germline loops: CDR1 SGHDT, CDR2 YYEEEE. CDR3 size: 14 residues. Trimming removed 0 bases at V and 5 bases at J, with 11 bases between. The CDR3 here is CASSLALGGETQYF. The CDR3 DNA reads as TGTGCCAGCAGCTTGGCCTTAGGGGGGGAGACCCAGTACTTC.

This chain connects TRBV5-6 to TRBJ2-1; no clear D. The CDR3 is 13 amino acids. In germline, CDR1 is SGHDT, CDR2 YYEEEE. V was clipped by 2 bases and J by 6 bases, with 9 bases between them. The CDR3, as DNA: TGTGCCAGCAGCTTTGGGGATACCAATGAGCAGTTCTTC. Its protein is CASSFGDTNEQFF.

The J gene is TRBJ1-4, the V gene TRBV12-1. TRBV12-1 is a documented pseudogene. The CDR3 totals 15 residues. CDR3 bases: TGTGCCAGCAGCCAGGCCTTACTAGGTCATGAAAAACTGTTTTTT. As protein: CASSQALLGHEKLFF.

The genes are TRBV5-6 and TRBJ2-5, with a tentative D call TRBD1 (6 bases). The CDR3 is 14 amino acids. V was cut by 2 bases and J by 0 bases, with 8 bases left in between. Germline-derived CDR1 and CDR2 are SGHDT and YYEEEE. The CDR3 DNA reads TGTGCCAGCAGCTTACAGGGTTACCAAGAGACCCAGTACTTC. Its protein is CASSLQGYQETQYF.

This clone was counted a few times. The V call is TRBV14, the J call TRBJ1-4; D is uncertain. CDR1 is SGHDN, CDR2 FVKESK, per germline. The CDR3 is 14 residues long. The ends were cut back, 1 base at V and 2 bases at J, with 5 bases in the middle. Written as DNA, the CDR3 is TGTGCCAGCAGCCAAGCAGCGACTAATGAAAAACTGTTTTTT. This sequence encodes CASSQAATNEKLFF. Variable domain in full (rest from reference TRBV14 and TRBJ1-4): EAGVTQFPSHSVIEKGQTVTLRCDPISGHDNLYWYRRVMGKEIKFLLHFVKESKQDESGMPNNRFLAERTGGTYSTLKVQPAELEDSGVYFCASSQAATNEKLFFGSGTQLSVL.

This clone was found a few times. J is TRBJ1-2 and V is TRBV23-1; D is unclear. TRBV23-1 is classed as an ORF, of uncertain function. The V end was cut by 3 bases, the J end by 0 bases, with 11 bases between. This CDR3 contains 15 residues. This CDR3 reads CASSHIGTANYGYTF. In DNA, the CDR3 is TGCGCCAGCAGTCATATTGGCACTGCTAACTATGGCTACACCTTC.

As for this clone: The same CDR3 also results from other DNA sequences found in this sample. This chain joins TRBV27 and TRBJ2-1; possibly TRBD1 for D (6 bases). CDR1 is MNHEY and CDR2 is SMNVEV in the germline V gene (reference sequence). The CDR3 is 15 amino acids. V shed 2 bases and J shed 0 bases, with 8 bases lying between them. This chain's CDR3 is CASSLRQASYNEQFF. CDR3 in DNA: TGTGCCAGCAGTTTACGACAGGCCTCCTACAATGAGCAGTTCTTC.

The chain recombines TRBV4-3 with TRBJ2-7; the D gene is possibly TRBD2 (5 bases). The CDR3 extends over 15 amino acids. CDR1 LGHNA and CDR2 YSLEER come from the germline V gene. V lost 0 bases to trimming and J lost 3 bases, with 12 bases between them. In DNA, the CDR3 is TGCGCCAGCAGCCAAGATCTGGCGGGCCTCTACGAGCAGTACTTC. This codes for CASSQDLAGLYEQYF.

Here the CDR3 reads CSVEDPNRGHTGELFF. The CDR3 nucleotides read TGCAGCGTTGAGGACCCAAACAGGGGGCACACCGGGGAGCTGTTTTTT. The chain couples TRBV29-1 to TRBJ2-2; TRBD1 matches at 9 bases. V shed 3 bases, J shed 3 bases, and the junction held 8 bases outside the gene matches. The CDR3 contains 16 residues. Germline loops: CDR1 SQVTM, CDR2 ANQGSEA.

This clone was observed a single time. This chain joins TRBV5-1 and TRBJ2-7; 7 positions agree with TRBD2. Germline V lookup: CDR1 SGHRS, CDR2 YFSETQ. Unmatched junction bases numbered 7, after V lost 2 bases and J lost 2 bases. The CDR3 sequence is 15 residues long. The CDR3 DNA reads TGCGCCAGCAGCTTTGGACTAGACCCCACCTACGAGCAGTACTTC. Its translation is CASSFGLDPTYEQYF.

On this clone: Other nucleotide sequences in the sample specify the same CDR3. This chain joins TRBV5-6 and TRBJ1-1; no firm D call. Germline values: CDR1 SGHDT, CDR2 YYEEEE. The germline V and J ends were trimmed by 2 bases and 1 base, with 3 bases remaining between them. The CDR3 is made up of 12 amino acids. The CDR3 is CASSFENTEAFF. CDR3 bases: TGTGCCAGCAGCTTCGAGAACACTGAAGCTTTCTTT.

The chain carries TRBV28 and TRBJ1-5; no firm D call. This CDR3 region has 14 residues. The ends were cut back, 2 bases at V and 3 bases at J, with 8 bases in the middle. Germline CDR1 is MDHEN and CDR2 is SYDVKM. The DNA of the CDR3 is TGTGCCAGCAGTTTAAGCGGGAACAATCAGCCCCAGCATTTT. Translation gives CASSLSGNNQPQHF. The full variable domain, in which reference TRBV28 and TRBJ1-5 provide the parts outside the CDR3, is DVKVTQSSRYLVKRTGEKVFLECVQDMDHENMFWYRQDPGLGLRLIYFSYDVKMKEKGDIPEGYSVSREKKERFSLILESASTNQTSMYLCASSLSGNNQPQHFGDGTRLSIL.

V usage is TRBV6-5 and J usage is TRBJ2-2; D is perhaps TRBD1 (5 bases). The germline gives CDR1 MNHEY, CDR2 SVGAGI. V shed 10 bases and J shed 2 bases, with 14 bases lying between them. This CDR3 contains 14 residues. For the CDR3, the DNA is TGTGCCACCGCCGAGACAGAAAACACCGGGGAGCTGTTTTTT. Translation: CATAETENTGELFF.

The chain uses TRBV29-1 and TRBJ2-7; TRBD1 agrees at 7 bases. The CDR3 covers 13 residues. V was pared by 4 bases and J by 3 bases, with 6 bases of the junction left unmatched. From germline, CDR1 is SQVTM and CDR2 ANQGSEA. The CDR3 nucleotides are TGCAGCGTTGTAGGGACAGCGTACTACGAGCAGTACTTC. Its protein product is CSVVGTAYYEQYF.

This clone was observed a single time. The rearrangement links TRBV4-2 to TRBJ2-7; D gene unclear. V dropped 2 bases and J dropped 1 base, with 9 bases sitting between them. The CDR3 runs 14 residues. Germline V gene lookup returns CDR1 LGHNA and CDR2 YNFKEQ. DNA of the CDR3: TGTGCCAGCAGCCAACTTGGCCTATCCTACGAGCAGTACTTC. Encoded protein: CASSQLGLSYEQYF.

This clone was seen a single time. This chain links TRBV28 with TRBJ2-5; 14 positions agree with TRBD2. This CDR3 has 17 amino acids. V was clipped by 11 bases and J by 5 bases; unmatched bases: 16. Germline assignment: CDR1 MDHEN and CDR2 SYDVKM. Written as DNA, the CDR3 is TGTGCCGGCCCGTCCCCGACTAGCGGGGGGGCGGTGGAGACCCAGTACTTC. Amino acid sequence: CAGPSPTSGGAVETQYF.

This chain connects TRBV9 to TRBJ2-7, with a tentative D call TRBD2 (6 bases). CDR1 SGDLS and CDR2 YYNGEE come from the germline V gene. V shed 2 bases and J shed 1 base, with 13 bases lying between them. The CDR3 runs to 15 residues. The CDR3: CASSVSRDLSYEQYF. The DNA for the CDR3 is TGTGCCAGCAGCGTCAGCCGGGACTTATCCTACGAGCAGTACTTC.

The rearrangement joins TRBV10-3 to TRBJ2-3, with a weak D call TRBD2 (5 bases). Deletions cut 3 bases from V and 0 bases from J, with 10 bases between. This CDR3 is built from 15 residues. Germline assignment: CDR1 ENHRY and CDR2 SYGVKD. This chain's CDR3 is CAISDGGLSTDTQYF. CDR3 DNA: TGTGCCATCAGTGATGGCGGACTTAGCACAGATACGCAGTATTTT.

The chain is built from TRBV2 and TRBJ1-2, with D possibly being TRBD1 (6 bases). Germline CDR1 and CDR2: SNHLY and FYNNEI. The CDR3 is made up of 14 amino acids. Trimming took off 4 bases at V and 0 bases at J, with 9 bases between the two ends. CDR3 sequence: CASSVWTANYGYTF. The CDR3 DNA sequence: TGTGCCAGCAGTGTATGGACAGCTAACTATGGCTACACCTTC.

This chain connects TRBV5-5 to TRBJ2-7; TRBD2 matches at 7 bases. The CDR3 loop spans 15 amino acids. J lost 2 bases, V lost 4 bases, and 9 bases had no gene match. Germline CDR1 reads SGHKS; CDR2 reads YYEKEE (reference sequence). CDR3 nucleotides: TGTGCCAGCAGCCCGACCGCGGGGGACCCCTACGAGCAGTACTTC. Translating it yields CASSPTAGDPYEQYF.

The chain uses TRBV7-2 and TRBJ2-3; D is possibly TRBD2 (6 bases). The CDR3 is 17 amino acids. Per germline, CDR1 SGHTA and CDR2 FQGNSA. The V and J ends lost 4 bases and 4 bases respectively, with 21 bases between them. DNA for the CDR3: TGTGCCAGCAGCTCCTCGGAGGGTGGGCCCAGGGCAGATACGCAGTATTTT. Translated: CASSSSEGGPRADTQYF.

On this clone: Other DNA variants within this sample encode the same CDR3. This chain uses TRBV4-3 with TRBJ2-2; no reliable D call. V lost 0 bases and J lost 8, with 4 bases in between. There are 12 residues in the CDR3. Germline V gives CDR1 LGHNA, CDR2 YSLEER. In DNA form, the CDR3 reads TGCGCCAGCAGCCAAGATTTGGGGGAGCTGTTTTTT. Protein: CASSQDLGELFF.

The CDR3 sequence: CASSQVSGVSSYEQYF. CDR3 bases: TGCGCCAGCAGCCAAGTTTCGGGGGTTTCGAGTTACGAGCAGTACTTC. The chain links TRBV4-1 to TRBJ2-7; the D gene is possibly TRBD2 (6 bases). Trimming shortened V by 1 base and J by 4 bases, and 17 bases separated the two germline ends. Germline V CDR1 and CDR2: MGHRA, YSYEKL. This CDR3 contains 16 residues.

This clone was seen once. The CDR3 is CSVGTHLGELFF. CDR3 nucleotide sequence: TGCAGCGTTGGCACTCATCTAGGGGAGCTGTTTTTT. The V and J genes are TRBV29-1 and TRBJ2-2, with no clear D. Per the germline V gene, CDR1 is SQVTM and CDR2 is ANQGSEA. Trimming stripped 4 bases from V and 8 bases from J, with 11 bases between. This CDR3 region has 12 residues.

Concerning this clone itself: The sample carries other DNA sequences with the same CDR3. This sequence joins TRBV7-9 and TRBJ2-7, with D possibly TRBD1 on 5 matching bases. The CDR3 length is 12 residues. Per the germline V gene, CDR1 is SEHNR and CDR2 is FQNEAQ (reference sequence). The V end lost 1 base, the J end lost 6 bases, and 7 bases lay between the germline ends. The CDR3 coding sequence is TGTGCCAGCAGCTTAGGACAGCCCGAGCAGTACTTC. It codes for CASSLGQPEQYF.